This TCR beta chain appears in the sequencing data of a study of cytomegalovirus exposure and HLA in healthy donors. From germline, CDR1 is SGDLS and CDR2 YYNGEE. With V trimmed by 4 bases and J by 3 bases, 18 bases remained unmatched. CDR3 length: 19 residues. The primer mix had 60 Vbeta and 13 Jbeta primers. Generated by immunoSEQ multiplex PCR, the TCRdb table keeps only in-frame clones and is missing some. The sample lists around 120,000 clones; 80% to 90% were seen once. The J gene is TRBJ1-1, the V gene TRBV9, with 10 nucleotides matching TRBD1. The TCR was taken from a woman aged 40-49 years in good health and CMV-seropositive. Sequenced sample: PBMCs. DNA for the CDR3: TGTGCCAGCAGCCTCTTACCGGGGACAGGGGAGGAGGGAGACACTGAAGCTTTCTTT. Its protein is CASSLLPGTGEEGDTEAFF.